The clone carrying this T cell receptor beta chain appeared many times. Its antigen is undetermined. The second PCR ran roughly 6 to 12 cycles with a sample-barcoded 5' primer and J-beta primers. TCRdb re-derived calls from the 5' RACE reads in MiXCR, one entry per CDR3 protein. The sample has about 1.4 million distinct CDR3 sequences, almost 60% seen once. This entry comes from a study of blood T cells in healthy people across ages. Study-level points and caveats: There was a strong correlation between TCR beta diversity and naive T cell percentage. Shifts in expanded clonotypes may have been confounded by donor CMV status, which was unknown.

Those donating, healthy Caucasian individuals from Russia, were aged roughly 6 to 90. Total RNA, at least 5 micrograms per sample, came from PBMCs. Trimming at V came to 4 bases and at J to 0 bases, leaving 6 bases not matched to a gene. CDR3 length: 17 residues. CDR1 and CDR2 from the germline V gene are SGHTA and FQGNSA. Material for sequencing was blood. The clonotype originates from a man aged 18 to 29 in good health. The rearrangement uses TRBV7-2 and TRBJ1-4; TRBD1 agrees at 9 bases. The CDR3 protein is CASSSGTGTATNEKLFF. The CDR3 coding sequence is TGTGCCAGCAGCTCCGGGACAGGGACTGCAACTAATGAAAAACTGTTTTTT.